This paragraph covers one TCR beta chain sequence. Antigen specificity is unknown. This record belongs to a study of cytomegalovirus exposure and HLA in healthy donors. Study-wide background: There were fewer than 500 genotyped donors. Of these, roughly 86% fell in the genetic ancestry cluster associated with self-reported Caucasian donors.

60 Vbeta and 13 Jbeta primers were used in PCR. Data came from immunoSEQ multiplex PCR; TCRdb stores just in-frame clones and leaves some out. The table lists over 150,000 clones, roughly 80% of them singletons. CDR3 length: 14 residues. CDR1 SGHNT and CDR2 YYREEE come from the germline V gene (reference sequence). The junction had 4 bases not matched to a gene; V was cut back by 4 bases and J by 1 base. Findings and limits, study-wide: It was confirmed in vitro that a few of the CMV-associated chains were specific for CMV antigens. A later analysis reportedly found that, within productive TCRs, an Asian-associated ancestry cluster had fewer N-insertions than the mean observed across the roughly 630 donors. More clonal expansion characterized HLA-associated TCR beta chains than equally common others in a later analysis.

The genes are TRBV5-4 and TRBJ1-1; TRBD1 matches at 7 bases. Material for sequencing was PBMCs. The TCR originated in a woman in her twenties or thirties in good health and CMV-seropositive. CDR3 sequence reads: CASSVGGGNTEAFF. In nucleotides, the CDR3 is TGTGCCAGCAGCGTAGGGGGCGGGAACACTGAAGCTTTCTTT.